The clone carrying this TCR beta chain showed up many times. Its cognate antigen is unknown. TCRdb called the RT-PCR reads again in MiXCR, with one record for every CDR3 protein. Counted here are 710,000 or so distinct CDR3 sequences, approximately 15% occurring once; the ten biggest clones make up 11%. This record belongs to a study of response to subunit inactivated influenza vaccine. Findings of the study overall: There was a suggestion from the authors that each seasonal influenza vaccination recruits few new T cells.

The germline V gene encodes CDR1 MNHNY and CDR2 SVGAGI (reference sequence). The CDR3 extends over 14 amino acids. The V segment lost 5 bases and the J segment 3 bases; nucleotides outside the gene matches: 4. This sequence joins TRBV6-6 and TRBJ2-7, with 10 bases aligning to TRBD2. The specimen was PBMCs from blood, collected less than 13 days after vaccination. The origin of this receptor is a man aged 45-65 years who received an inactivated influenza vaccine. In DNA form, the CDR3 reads TGTGCCAGCAGTCTCAGCGGGGGGGACTACGAGCAGTACTTC. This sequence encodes CASSLSGGDYEQYF.